The entry below gives a single T cell receptor beta chain sequence along with its context. Its binding antigen is unknown. No much larger clone is present one base from it, and per-base qualities are unavailable. Trimming leaves V shorter by 6 bases and J shorter by 6 bases, with the junction holding 6 bases beyond the gene matches. The cysteine opens and the phenylalanine closes a CDR3 of 13 amino acids. Only the CDR3 portion is preserved as DNA: 39 bases, with reading frame beginning at the first base. The CDR1 and CDR2 encoded by the germline V gene are ENHRY and SYGVKD. This sample is part of a study of OX40 agonist ivuxolimab in advanced cancers. For the study in its entirety: Ivuxolimab, which targeted the costimulatory receptor OX40 (CD134), was an agonistic, fully human IgG2 monoclonal antibody. Intravenous ivuxolimab was administered to patients every 2 weeks at six dose levels: 0.01, 0.1, 0.3, 1.5, 3 and 10 mg/kg. Patients were allowed to have had prior anti-PD-1, anti-PD-L1 or anti-CTLA-4 therapy, and 40% of the dose-escalation patients had previously received checkpoint inhibitors. Of the 50 or so patients in dose escalation, some 20 had hepatocellular carcinoma, roughly 15 had melanoma, 9 had renal cell carcinoma and 9 had head and neck cancer. Partial responses occurred in three dose-escalation patients: two with cutaneous melanoma and one with hepatocellular carcinoma. A male proportion of around 83% and a mean age of approximately 58 years, ranging from 23 to 79, were recorded for the dose-escalation cohort. The paper reports the monotherapy dose-escalation portion (N = 52 patients) of the phase I ivuxolimab trial. Peripheral TCRbeta sequencing aimed to test whether ivuxolimab altered TCR sequence diversity and caused clonal T-cell expansion.

Patients with a history of autoimmune disease or receiving systemic immunosuppression were excluded from the trial. Peripheral blood for TCR sequencing was drawn from every dose cohort at baseline, at cycle 4 day 1 and at cycle 7 day 1. Samples came from an open-label, multicenter, first-in-human phase I dose-escalation trial of ivuxolimab. Adults with locally advanced or metastatic melanoma, renal cell, hepatocellular, or head and neck squamous cell carcinoma were enrolled in the trial. CD4+ and CD8+ T cells were sorted separately from peripheral blood before TCR sequencing. Overall study results and their limits: In partial responders in the 0.1-3.0 mg/kg groups, normalized peripheral clonal expansion was found to be among the lowest, especially among CD8+ T cells. Low levels of normalized T-cell clonal expansion were also seen in some patients who did not respond. The antigen specificity of the peripheral T cells that underwent clonal expansion was not determined. After ivuxolimab, more expanded clones were found on average in CD8+ T cells than in CD4+ T cells. At doses of 0.1 to 3.0 mg/kg, clonal expansion of both CD4+ and CD8+ T cells in blood was seen between baseline and week 6.

For sequencing of the TCRbeta CDR3 region, genomic DNA was extracted from the sorted cells. The immunoSEQ Assay was used for sequencing of TCRbeta CDR3 regions. This immuneACCESS table, as held by TCRdb, lists in-frame sequences with V and J called but not all clones. Of the missing ones, under half trace to an unresolved V gene in checked studies; the others have no known cause. Here the sample has under 85,000 clones; 88% occur a single time. Roughly 4.3% of the sample is taken by the ten largest. Material: CD4+ or CD8+ T cells sorted from blood, obtained in a trial of the OX40 agonist ivuxolimab. The sequence came from an adult with an advanced solid tumor such as melanoma, head and neck, liver or kidney cancer. Recombination linked TRBV10-3 to TRBJ1-1, with 8 central nucleotides matching TRBD1. The nucleotide sequence reads TGTGCCATCAGGGCAGGGGGCGAGTCTGAAGCTTTCTTT. The resulting protein is CAIRAGGESEAFF.